The clone carrying this TCR beta chain has at least ten counts. Antigen: not known. This sample was included in a study of T cells in Graves' hyperthyroidism and ophthalmopathy. Investigators excluded patients with uncontrolled infection, other autoimmune disease, pregnancy or lactation. The blood specimen was taken at initial hyperthyroidism diagnosis, before any ophthalmopathy symptoms. This CDR3 is built from 13 residues. The V gene lost 4 bases and the J gene lost 8 bases, with 9 bases spanning the gap. RNA transcripts gave rise to amplified TCR beta CDR3 regions. Carried out on the TCR CDR3, a first-round RT-PCR used the HTBI primer set. TCRdb re-called the multiplex PCR reads with MiXCR, one entry per CDR3 protein. Of approximately 720,000 distinct CDR3 sequences in the sample, about 19% are singletons; the top ten hold 16%. Study observations and caveats: Ophthalmopathy cases were set apart from stable hyperthyroidism by a 13 V-J model.

The chain combines TRBV12-3 or TRBV12-4 with TRBJ1-6; D is perhaps TRBD1 (5 bases). The clonotype comes from a woman aged 50 to 65 with Graves' hyperthyroidism that later progressed to Graves' ophthalmopathy. The sequencing input was blood. For the CDR3, the DNA is TGTGCCAGCAGTTCACAACAGGATTCACCCCTCCACTTT. This sequence encodes CASSSQQDSPLHF.